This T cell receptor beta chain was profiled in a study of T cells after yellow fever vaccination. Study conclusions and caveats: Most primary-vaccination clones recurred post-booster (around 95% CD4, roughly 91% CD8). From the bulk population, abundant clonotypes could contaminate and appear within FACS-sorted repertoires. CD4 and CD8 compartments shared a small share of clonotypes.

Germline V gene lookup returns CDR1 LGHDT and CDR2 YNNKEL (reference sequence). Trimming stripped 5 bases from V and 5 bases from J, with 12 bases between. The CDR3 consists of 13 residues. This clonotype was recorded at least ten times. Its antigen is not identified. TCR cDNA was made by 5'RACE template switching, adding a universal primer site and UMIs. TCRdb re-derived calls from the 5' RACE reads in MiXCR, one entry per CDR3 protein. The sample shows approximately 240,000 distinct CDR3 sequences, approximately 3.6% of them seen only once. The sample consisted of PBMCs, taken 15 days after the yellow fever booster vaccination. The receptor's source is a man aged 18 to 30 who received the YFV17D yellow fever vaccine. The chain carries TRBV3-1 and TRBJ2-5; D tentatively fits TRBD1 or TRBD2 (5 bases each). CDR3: CASSGGLVETQYF. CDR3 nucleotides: TGTGCCAGCAGCGGGGGTCTGGTGGAGACCCAGTACTTC.